These T cell receptor beta chains were read from a single sample in a study of immune cell composition in non-small cell lung cancer. The method was immunoSEQ multiplex PCR; TCRdb's version includes in-frame clones alone and lacks a portion of them. This table holds 13,000 to 15,000 clones, under 75% found once. Sequences were obtained from lung tumor tissue. These receptors all come from a human donor with non-small cell lung cancer. The CDR3 runs from the conserved cysteine through the conserved F or W.

v_gene,j_gene,CDR3aa
TRBV14,TRBJ1-3,CASSQGHSGNTIYF
TRBV19,TRBJ1-2,CASRAPRGNYGYTF
TRBV9,TRBJ2-6,CASSRSGAGANVLTF
TRBV4-1,TRBJ1-6,CASSRDPRGYNSPLHF
TRBV5-4,TRBJ2-3,CASSVGQGIFGTDTQYF
TRBV6-1,TRBJ1-1,CASSEALGRNTEAFF
TRBV5-1,TRBJ1-2,CASSLLQGALRLYTF
TRBV28,TRBJ1-2,CASSLVGGRGYTF
TRBV19,TRBJ2-6,CASHRGNVLTF
TRBV5-5,TRBJ1-2,CASSLDPGNYGYTF
TRBV5-4,TRBJ2-1,CASSRDRAYNEQFF
TRBV23-1,TRBJ1-6,CASSQVRQGIPYNSPLHF
TRBV7-7,TRBJ2-2,CASSLTVSNTGELFF
TRBV18,TRBJ1-5,CASSLRQGAQPQHF
TRBV5-6,TRBJ1-3,CASTIRLAGNTIYF
TRBV6-4,TRBJ1-2,CASSDYGGLSYGYTF
TRBV7-7,TRBJ2-2,CASSLDRGARELFF
TRBV18,TRBJ2-5,CASSVGQGETQYF
TRBV7-2,TRBJ2-1,CASSRETSGGRGNEQFF
TRBV2,TRBJ2-5,CASSTYGAETQYF
TRBV15,TRBJ1-3,CATSRDVGSGNTIYF
TRBV10-3,TRBJ2-3,CAISGKDTQYF
TRBV27,TRBJ1-4,CASSLSHRGLQEKLFF